The 20 T cell receptor beta chains below come from one sample, sequenced in a study of shared clonotypes between healthy human individuals (TCRdb year 2020). For the CD8 naive samples, CD45RO-negative cells were positively selected for CCR7, yielding a CD45RA+CCR7+ population from which TemRA cells were excluded. Library creation used the immunoSEQ multiplex PCR assay. TCRdb stores this immuneACCESS table with in-frame sequences only. Part of the clones is absent; in the studies checked, under half of the shortfall reflects unresolved V genes, and no reason is known for the rest. This sample holds approximately 1.9 million clones; around 93% were observed only once. The ten largest clones add up to about 1.6% of the sample. The sequencing sample was made of naive CD8+ T cells from PBMCs. This sample's cell subset or site label indicates: CD45RA+CCR7+. These receptor sequences come from a man between 18 and 29 years old in good health. Some clones in this sample may be carry-over from other donors' samples.

The table lists this clone with a count of one. The chain links TRBV11-3 to TRBJ2-1; possibly TRBD1 for D (6 bases). The CDR3 covers 14 residues. Germline V gene sequence: CDR1 SGHNT, CDR2 YENEEA. Trimming cost V 0 bases and J 12 bases, with 15 bases left between them. CDR3: CASSLDGGSWVQFF. The CDR3 coding sequence is TGTGCCAGCAGCTTAGATGGGGGCTCGTGGGTGCAGTTCTTC.

This clone was observed once. V usage is TRBV9 and J usage is TRBJ2-3, with D uncertain. Germline CDR1 SGDLS, CDR2 YYNGEE. V dropped 0 bases and J dropped 4 bases, with 15 bases sitting between them. CDR3 length: 16 residues. CDR3 region: CASSVVALPVPDTQYF. The CDR3 nucleotides are TGTGCCAGCAGCGTAGTAGCCCTTCCAGTGCCAGATACGCAGTATTTT.

The chain recombines TRBV4-3 with TRBJ2-1; D is ambiguous. Germline CDR1 and CDR2: LGHNA and YSLEER. The V and J ends lost 4 bases and 10 bases respectively, with 26 bases between them. The length of the CDR3 is 17 residues. The CDR3 sequence is CASSPHRLTPRSQEQFF. Here the CDR3 DNA reads TGCGCCAGCAGCCCCCACCGCTTAACTCCCAGAAGTCAGGAGCAGTTCTTC.

The V gene is TRBV9, the J gene TRBJ2-7, with 9 bases lining up with TRBD1. The V segment lost 3 bases and the J segment 1 base; nucleotides outside the gene matches: 5. Germline assignment: CDR1 SGDLS and CDR2 YYNGEE. The CDR3 loop spans 15 amino acids. The DNA for the CDR3 is TGTGCCAGCAGCGCAGACGGGACAGGGTCCTACGAGCAGTACTTC. The encoded protein is CASSADGTGSYEQYF.

This chain connects TRBV27 to TRBJ2-2; D is unclear. This CDR3 spans 12 amino acids. V was cut by 6 bases and J by 2 bases, with 4 bases left in between. CDR1 is MNHEY, CDR2 SMNVEV, per germline (reference sequence). CDR3 protein: CASRENTGELFF. The CDR3 nucleotides read TGTGCCAGCAGGGAAAACACCGGGGAGCTGTTTTTT.

The chain is built from TRBV11-2 and TRBJ2-4; D uncertain. CDR1 SGHAT and CDR2 FQNNGV come from the germline V gene. V lost 2 bases and J 0 bases, leaving 14 bases between the germline ends. This CDR3 has 17 amino acids. The CDR3 loop reads CASSLWAENLAKNIQYF. The CDR3 nucleotides are TGTGCCAGCAGCTTATGGGCGGAGAATCTAGCCAAAAACATTCAGTACTTC.

This chain links TRBV15 with TRBJ2-7; 9 nucleotides align to TRBD2. CDR1 and CDR2 from the germline V gene are LNHNV and YYDKDF (reference sequence). The CDR3 contains 16 residues. Germline trimming cut 0 bases from V and 5 bases from J; bases unmatched to any gene: 8. CDR3 DNA: TGTGCCACCAGCAGAGATAGGCCTAGCGGGATGCACGAGCAGTACTTC. This codes for CATSRDRPSGMHEQYF. The whole variable domain, filled in from reference TRBV15 and TRBJ2-7, reads DAMVIQNPRYQVTQFGKPVTLSCSQTLNHNVMYWYQQKSSQAPKLLFHYYDKDFNNEADTPDNFQSRRPNTSFCFLDIRSPGLGDTAMYLCATSRDRPSGMHEQYFGPGTRLTVT.

The rearrangement uses TRBV16 and TRBJ1-2; unclear D gene. Looked up from germline, CDR1 is KGHSY and CDR2 is FQNENV. Trimming left V 0 bases short and J 2 bases short, with 10 bases between. The CDR3 contains 15 residues. The CDR3 spells CASSQSWEQNYGYTF. CDR3 in DNA: TGTGCCAGCAGCCAATCTTGGGAGCAAAACTATGGCTACACCTTC.

This rearrangement joins TRBV15 to TRBJ2-7; TRBD2 is a possible D gene (6 bases). The V end was cut by 1 base, the J end by 6 bases, with 13 bases between. This CDR3 spans 14 amino acids. The germline CDR1 and CDR2 sequences are LNHNV and YYDKDF (reference sequence). The CDR3 nucleotides are TGTGCCACCAGCAGAGGGGGCGGGACCCGCGAGCAGTACTTC. Translating it yields CATSRGGGTREQYF.

In the case of this clone: Other DNA variants within this sample encode the same CDR3. V usage is TRBV27 and J usage is TRBJ2-7; perhaps TRBD2 as D (5 bases). Deletions cut 4 bases from V and 2 bases from J, with 6 bases between. The CDR3 covers 12 residues. The germline CDR1 and CDR2 sequences are MNHEY and SMNVEV (reference sequence). CDR3 amino acids: CASSSGAYEQYF. The CDR3 DNA sequence: TGTGCCAGCAGTTCCGGGGCCTACGAGCAGTACTTC.

The chain is built from TRBV19 and TRBJ2-1, with 7 bases aligning to TRBD1. CDR3 length equals 12 residues. With 4 bases clipped from V and 9 bases from J, the junction kept 3 bases outside the gene matches. The germline gives CDR1 LNHDA, CDR2 SQIVND (reference sequence). CDR3 bases: TGTGCCAGTAGTAACGCAGGGGGTGAGCAGTTCTTC. Protein product: CASSNAGGEQFF.

This chain connects TRBV28 to TRBJ1-3; D gene ambiguous. The V end lost 6 bases, the J end lost 6 bases, and 15 bases lay between the germline ends. CDR3 size: 14 residues. Looked up from germline, CDR1 is MDHEN and CDR2 is SYDVKM. The chain's CDR3 is CASSRRLFENTIYF. CDR3 nucleotides: TGTGCCAGCAGCCGGCGCCTGTTTGAAAACACCATATATTTT.

The chain links TRBV15 to TRBJ2-7; TRBD2 aligns across 7 bases. CDR3 length: 15 residues. In germline, CDR1 is LNHNV, CDR2 YYDKDF (reference sequence). The V segment lost 5 bases and the J segment 2 bases; nucleotides outside the gene matches: 9. The CDR3 region is CATSGREARAYEQYF. Here the CDR3 DNA reads TGTGCCACCAGCGGGAGGGAGGCCAGGGCCTACGAGCAGTACTTC.

The chain recombines TRBV5-1 with TRBJ1-1; tentatively, D is TRBD1 (5 bases). Per germline, CDR1 SGHRS and CDR2 YFSETQ. Deletions cut 0 bases from V and 0 bases from J, with 15 bases between. The CDR3 loop spans 17 amino acids. The CDR3 coding sequence is TGCGCCAGCAGCTTGGTTTTGGGACTGAGCGTGAACACTGAAGCTTTCTTT. Translated: CASSLVLGLSVNTEAFF.

On this clone: The same CDR3 arises from other DNA sequences in this sample as well. The rearrangement links TRBV30 to TRBJ1-4; 9 bases are shared with TRBD1. J lost 3 bases, V lost 2 bases, and 13 bases had no gene match. The CDR3 covers 18 residues. Germline assignment: CDR1 GTSNPN and CDR2 SVGIG (reference sequence). The CDR3 bases are TGTGCCTGGAGTACTGGGACAGGGATTCTACGACCTAATGAAAAACTGTTTTTT. It yields the protein CAWSTGTGILRPNEKLFF.

About this clone: Other DNA sequences in this specimen translate into the identical CDR3. This chain joins TRBV7-2 and TRBJ2-7; 7 bases align to TRBD1. The J segment lost 4 bases and the V segment lost 1 base, leaving 4 bases of the junction unmatched. This CDR3 has 14 amino acids. The V gene's germline CDR1 is SGHTA and CDR2 FQGNSA. The CDR3, as DNA: TGTGCCAGCAGCTTAGTAGGGACAGCTTACGAGCAGTACTTC. It codes for CASSLVGTAYEQYF. The full variable domain, completed using reference TRBV7-2 and TRBJ2-7, is GAGVSQSPSNKVTEKGKDVELRCDPISGHTALYWYRQSLGQGLEFLIYFQGNSAPDKSGLPSDRFSAERTGGSVSTLTIQRTQQEDSAVYLCASSLVGTAYEQYFGPGTRLTVT.

The rearrangement uses TRBV5-4 and TRBJ2-6; a weak D match, TRBD1 (6 bases). The V gene's germline CDR1 is SGHNT and CDR2 YYREEE (reference sequence). The ends were cut back, 4 bases at V and 4 bases at J, with 24 bases in the middle. This CDR3 is 19 amino acids long. The CDR3 nucleotides are TGTGCCAGCAGCCCCCTCGAGAGACAGGTGTCCTCCGGGGCCAACGTCCTGACTTTC. Translating it yields CASSPLERQVSSGANVLTF.

The chain joins TRBV5-6 to TRBJ1-2; D gene unclear. Between the trimmed V and J ends, which lost 0 bases and 2 bases, there was a span of 8 bases. Looked up from germline, CDR1 is SGHDT and CDR2 is YYEEEE. This CDR3 spans 14 amino acids. The CDR3 nucleotides read TGTGCCAGCAGCTTGGAAGAGGAAAACTATGGCTACACCTTC. This gives the protein CASSLEEENYGYTF.

V gene TRBV4-3 combines with J gene TRBJ2-7; either TRBD1 or TRBD2 may supply D (5 bases each). Germline loops: CDR1 LGHNA, CDR2 YSLEER. Trimming took 0 bases from V and 2 from J, leaving 11 bases between them. This CDR3 has 15 amino acids. This CDR3 reads CASSQDGTATYEQYF. In DNA, the CDR3 is TGCGCCAGCAGCCAAGACGGGACGGCGACCTACGAGCAGTACTTC.

The chain combines TRBV11-2 with TRBJ2-3; 7 bases line up with TRBD2. Germline loops: CDR1 SGHAT, CDR2 FQNNGV. The CDR3 is 17 residues long. V trimming: 5 bases; J trimming: 4 bases; junction bases outside the gene matches: 15. CDR3 loop: CASSPTEGLPKPDTQYF. CDR3 DNA sequence: TGTGCCAGCAGCCCGACTGAGGGACTACCCAAGCCAGATACGCAGTATTTT.